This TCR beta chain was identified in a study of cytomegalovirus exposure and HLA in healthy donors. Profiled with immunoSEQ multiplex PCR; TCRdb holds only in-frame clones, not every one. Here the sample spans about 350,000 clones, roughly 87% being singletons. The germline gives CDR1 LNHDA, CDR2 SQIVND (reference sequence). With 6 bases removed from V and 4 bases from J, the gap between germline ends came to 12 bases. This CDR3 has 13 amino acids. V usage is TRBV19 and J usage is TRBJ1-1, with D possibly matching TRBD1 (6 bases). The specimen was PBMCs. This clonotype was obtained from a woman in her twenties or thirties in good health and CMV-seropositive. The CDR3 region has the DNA TGTGCCAGTAGGTACAGGGTGTTCACTGAAGCTTTCTTT. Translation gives CASRYRVFTEAFF.